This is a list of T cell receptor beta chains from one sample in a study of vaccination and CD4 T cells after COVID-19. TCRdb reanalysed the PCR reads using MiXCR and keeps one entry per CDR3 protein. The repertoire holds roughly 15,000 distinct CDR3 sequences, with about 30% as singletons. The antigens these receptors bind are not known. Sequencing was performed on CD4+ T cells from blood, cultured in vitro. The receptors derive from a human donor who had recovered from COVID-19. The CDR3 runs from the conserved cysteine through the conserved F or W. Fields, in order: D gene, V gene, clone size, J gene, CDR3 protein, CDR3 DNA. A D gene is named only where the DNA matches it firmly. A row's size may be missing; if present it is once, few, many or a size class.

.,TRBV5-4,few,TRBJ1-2,CASSLSPPGNYGYTF,TGTGCCAGCAGCTTGTCGCCCCCCGGGAACTATGGCTACACCTTC
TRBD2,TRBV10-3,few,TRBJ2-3,CAISRTSGRTDTQYF,TGTGCCATCAGTAGGACTAGCGGCCGCACAGATACGCAGTATTTT
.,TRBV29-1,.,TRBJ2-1,CSVALPGHSYNEQFF,TGCAGCGTCGCCCTACCAGGGCACTCCTACAATGAGCAGTTCTTC
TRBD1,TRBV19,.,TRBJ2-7,CASSIGPTGTGLYF,TGTGCCAGTAGTATTGGTCCCACCGGGACAGGGCTCTACTTC
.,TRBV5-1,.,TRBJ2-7,CASSFDGYEQYF,TGCGCCAGCAGCTTCGACGGATACGAGCAGTACTTC
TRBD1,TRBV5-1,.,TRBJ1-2,CASSLGRTGGFGYTF,TGCGCCAGCAGCTTGGGGAGGACAGGGGGATTTGGCTACACCTTC
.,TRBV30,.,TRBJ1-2,CAWSATLTGNYGYTF,TGTGCCTGGAGCGCTACCTTGACAGGCAACTATGGCTACACCTTC
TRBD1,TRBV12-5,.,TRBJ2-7,CASGLGTATYEQYF,TGTGCTAGTGGTTTAGGGACAGCGACCTACGAGCAGTACTTC
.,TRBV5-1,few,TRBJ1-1,CASSPSRDVEAFF,TGCGCCAGCAGCCCCTCCCGGGACGTTGAAGCTTTCTTT
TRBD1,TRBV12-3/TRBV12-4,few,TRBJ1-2,CASSPGQGPLGYTF,TGTGCCAGCAGCCCGGGACAGGGACCCTTAGGCTACACCTTC
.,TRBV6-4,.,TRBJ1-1,CASRQLGSVGEAFF,TGTGCCAGCAGACAACTGGGCAGCGTGGGTGAAGCTTTCTTT
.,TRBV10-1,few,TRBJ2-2,CASTQGTVNTGELFF,TGCGCCAGCACCCAAGGGACCGTGAACACCGGGGAGCTGTTTTTT
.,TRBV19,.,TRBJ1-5,CASSIWGFDQPQHF,TGTGCCAGTAGTATTTGGGGATTCGACCAGCCCCAGCATTTT
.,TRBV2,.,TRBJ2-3,CASRRPGDTQYF,TGTGCCAGCAGGAGACCGGGAGATACGCAGTATTTT
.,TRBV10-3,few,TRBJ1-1,CAINGGGAGTEAFF,TGTGCCATCAATGGTGGGGGTGCGGGCACTGAAGCTTTCTTT